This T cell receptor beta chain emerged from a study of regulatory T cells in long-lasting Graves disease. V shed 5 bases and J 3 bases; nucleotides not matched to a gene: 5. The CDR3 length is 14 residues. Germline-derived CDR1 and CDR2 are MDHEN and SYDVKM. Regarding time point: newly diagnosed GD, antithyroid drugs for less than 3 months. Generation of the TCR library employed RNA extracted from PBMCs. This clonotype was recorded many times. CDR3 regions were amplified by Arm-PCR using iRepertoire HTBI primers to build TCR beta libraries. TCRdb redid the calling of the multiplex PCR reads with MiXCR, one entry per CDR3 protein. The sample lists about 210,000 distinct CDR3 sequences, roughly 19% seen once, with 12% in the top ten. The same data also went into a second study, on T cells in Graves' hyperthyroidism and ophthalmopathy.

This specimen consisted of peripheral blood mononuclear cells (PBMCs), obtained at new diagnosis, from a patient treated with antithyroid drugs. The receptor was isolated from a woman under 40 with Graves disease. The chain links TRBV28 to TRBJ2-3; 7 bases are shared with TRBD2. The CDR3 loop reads CASSPHGRTDTQYF. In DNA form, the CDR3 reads TGTGCCAGCAGTCCCCACGGGAGGACAGATACGCAGTATTTT.